The subject of this entry is one T cell receptor beta chain. From germline, CDR1 is SGDLS and CDR2 YYNGEE. The V and J ends lost 3 bases and 5 bases respectively, with 14 bases between them. The CDR3 length is 14 residues. Using immunoSEQ multiplex PCR, the repertoire was profiled, and TCRdb retains in-frame clones only, with some absent. The repertoire consists of around 31,000 clones, with roughly 90% occurring once and the leading ten covering about 0.55%. The entry originates in a study of blood T cell repertoires in COVID-19. The chain uses TRBV9 and TRBJ2-5, with D maybe TRBD2 (5 bases). The sequencing sample was made of peripheral blood. This TCR was sampled from a woman in her thirties or forties with active or convalescent COVID-19. The CDR3 DNA sequence: TGTGCCAGCAGCGCCCCGCACGGGGTGGAGACCCAGTACTTC. As protein: CASSAPHGVETQYF.